This T cell receptor beta chain was captured in a study of blood T cells in healthy people across ages. Alongside a J-beta primer mix, a sample-barcoded 5' primer served in a second PCR lasting roughly 7 to 11 cycles. Every cDNA molecule carried a tag from a template-switch adaptor bearing 12 random nucleotides. TCRdb reprocessed the 5' RACE reads via MiXCR and lists one record per CDR3 protein. Of 1.5 million to 2 million distinct CDR3 sequences in the sample, about 50% were seen once. Germline lookup yields CDR1 DFQATT and CDR2 SNEGSKA (reference sequence). V was pared by 6 bases and J by 8 bases, with 11 bases between. The CDR3 totals 11 residues. This clonotype has just one count. Antigen unknown. Study results and limitations: PBMCs that were unsorted prevented a conclusive naive versus antigen-experienced comparison. Researchers report that TCR beta diversity correlated strongly with naive T cell percentage.

The sample taken for sequencing was blood. This sequence originates from a woman aged 40 to 55 in good health. The genes are TRBV20-1 and TRBJ2-1; D remains unclear. The CDR3 region is CSASVVHEQFF. The CDR3, as DNA: TGCAGTGCGAGTGTAGTTCATGAGCAGTTCTTC.